This T cell receptor (beta chain) was documented in a study of T-cell reconstitution after alpha-beta-depleted transplantation in children (dated by TCRdb to about 2016). Regarding the research as a whole: T-cell immune reconstitution after TCRalphabeta/CD19-depleted allogeneic hematopoietic cell transplantation in children was quantitatively tracked in the study by means of TCR repertoire profiling.

Libraries were made using PCR. The listed sequencing device is Illumina HiSeq 2500. To normalize quantification of the TCRbeta repertoire, the TCR libraries were built with molecular barcoding that relied on unique molecular identifiers. Using fastp trimming at Q25 and MiXCR clonotype assembly, TCRdb reanalyzed the public sequencing data and kept in-frame beta chains. Rows matching on CDR3 protein sequence are summarized as one entry with the most common DNA and genes. The sample records about 500,000 distinct CDR3 sequences, around a third of which are singletons. 2% to 2.5% of the sample lies in the top ten. The CDR3 goes from the cysteine to the phenylalanine over 15 residues. The kept DNA is CDR3 alone, 45 bases in frame from the first base. The germline V gene (reference sequence) supplies CDR1 SEHNR and CDR2 FQNEAQ. Trimming removed 2 bases from V and 9 bases from J, leaving 17 bases between the germline ends.

Regarding this clonotype: Its binding antigen is unknown. No base quality information exists; no much larger clone differs at one position.

Specimen: PBMCs from the stem cell graft donor, collected from the stem cell graft. This receptor was taken from a human donor who donated a stem cell graft to a child with aplastic anemia. Recombination connected TRBV7-9 to TRBJ1-3, with no confident D gene call. The nucleotides read TGTGCCAGCAGCTTAAAGCTTAGGGCCAATGGCACCATATATTTT. Its amino acids are CASSLKLRANGTIYF.